This T cell receptor beta chain was found in a study of vaccination effects on CD4 cells after COVID-19. Here immunoSEQ multiplex PCR was the method, and the copy in TCRdb shows in-frame clones only, minus some. The sample records tens of thousands of clones, about 65% being singletons. As to this clone: Its antigen is not known.

The CDR3 spans 14 residues. The germline gives CDR1 KGHSH, CDR2 LQKENI. Trimming stripped 6 bases from V and 6 bases from J, with 15 bases between. Study outcomes and limitations: Few convalescent patients were studied, and early post-infection samples were lacking.

In the ViraFEST assay, antigen-specific CD4+ clonotypes were identified by expansion after peptide-pool stimulation. Cells that had been cultured for 10 days were the source of isolated CD4+ T cells. Having tested negative for nucleocapsid antibodies, the vaccine recipients showed no prior SARS-CoV-2 infection. Culturing of some 1.8 million PBMC per well took place with around 9.4 IU/ml IL-2 and around 10 ug/ml peptides. A half-volume exchange with IL-2 medium occurred on days 3 and 7. Sequencing used CD4+ T cells from PBMCs cultured with HCoV-OC43 spike peptides, obtained before COVID-19 vaccination. As for subset: HCoV-OC43 spike overlapping peptide pool stimulation. This receptor was taken from a human donor who received a COVID-19 vaccine. V and J are TRBV18 and TRBJ2-4; weak D call: TRBD2 (7 bases). The CDR3 sequence: CASSRGPGINIQYF. The CDR3 DNA is TGTGCCAGCTCGCGGGGGCCTGGTATAAACATTCAGTACTTC.